The 31 T cell receptor beta chains given below trace back to one sample, sequenced in a study of technical replicates of blood from several donors. Assay: immunoSEQ multiplex PCR; the TCRdb copy retains only in-frame clones and omits some. The sample lists tens of thousands of clones; 95% to 98% were seen once. Sequenced: T cells isolated from PBMCs. The receptors originated from a human donor in good health.

J is TRBJ1-4 and V is TRBV5-1; D might be TRBD1 (6 bases). Germline assignment: CDR1 SGHRS and CDR2 YFSETQ. This CDR3 comprises 15 residues. The V end lost 4 bases, the J end lost 2 bases, and 12 bases lay between the germline ends. The CDR3 DNA sequence: TGCGCCAGCAGCCCATGGGGGGGCACTAATGAAAAACTGTTTTTT. The encoded protein is CASSPWGGTNEKLFF.

This chain connects TRBV9 to TRBJ1-2; D might be TRBD1 (5 bases). The CDR3 covers 18 residues. V lost 3 bases and J lost 5, with 26 bases in between. Germline assignment: CDR1 SGDLS and CDR2 YYNGEE. DNA of the CDR3: TGTGCCAGCAGCGAATTCGACAGTGTCGTGGTAGAAGGGTATGGCTACACCTTC. It is translated as CASSEFDSVVVEGYGYTF.

The V gene is TRBV5-6, the J gene TRBJ2-7, with 12 bases fitting TRBD2. Germline-derived CDR1 and CDR2 are SGHDT and YYEEEE. The CDR3 length is 18 residues. V shed 4 bases, J shed 4 bases, and the junction held 15 bases outside the gene matches. The CDR3 coding sequence is TGTGCCAGCAGCGACAATAGCCGGACTAGCGGGATCGGATACGAGCAGTACTTC. It yields the protein CASSDNSRTSGIGYEQYF.

The V call is TRBV5-1, the J call TRBJ2-1; 7 bases align to TRBD2. Germline V gene lookup returns CDR1 SGHRS and CDR2 YFSETQ. The CDR3 consists of 18 residues. The ends lost 7 bases at V and 4 bases at J; junction bases unmatched: 20. The CDR3 DNA follows: TGCGCCAGCGCTAACCTCCCTGTGCTAGCGGATTCATACAATGAGCAGTTCTTC. It is translated as CASANLPVLADSYNEQFF.

The chain recombines TRBV6-6 with TRBJ1-1; 8 nucleotides agree with TRBD1. V lost 4 bases to trimming and J lost 5 bases; unmatched junction nucleotides: 3. CDR3 size: 13 residues. Germline CDR1 and CDR2: MNHNY and SVGAGI (reference sequence). This chain's CDR3 is CASSLTGGTEAFF. CDR3 in DNA: TGTGCCAGCAGTTTAACAGGGGGGACTGAAGCTTTCTTT.

V is TRBV18 and J is TRBJ2-2; 8 bases are a match to TRBD2. Germline CDR1 KGHSH, CDR2 LQKENI. V shed 2 bases and J 4 bases; nucleotides not matched to a gene: 3. This CDR3 contains 15 residues. CDR3 region: CASSPSLAGTGELFF. CDR3 coding DNA: TGTGCCAGCTCACCAAGCCTAGCGGGCACCGGGGAGCTGTTTTTT.

This chain links TRBV14 with TRBJ1-1; D gene uncertain. V gave up 1 base and J gave up 1 base, with 4 bases separating them. The length of the CDR3 is 13 residues. Germline CDR1 is SGHDN and CDR2 is FVKESK. As DNA, the CDR3 is TGTGCCAGCAGCCAAGTGGCGAACACTGAAGCTTTCTTT. Residues: CASSQVANTEAFF.

This chain joins TRBV18 and TRBJ2-3; 7 nucleotides line up with TRBD1. The germline gives CDR1 KGHSH, CDR2 LQKENI. CDR3 size: 14 residues. The V gene end was trimmed by 6 bases and the J gene end by 1 base; junction bases not matched to a gene: 4. CDR3 DNA: TGTGCCAGCTCCCCTACAGGGGGCACAGATACGCAGTATTTT. It specifies CASSPTGGTDTQYF.

In the case of this clone: Mismatch with germline at one junction end may stem from a read error. V usage is TRBV6-1 and J usage is TRBJ2-7; 7 bases are shared with TRBD1. The CDR3 totals 14 residues. CDR1 is MNHNS and CDR2 is SASEGT in the germline V gene. CDR3 sequence reads: CASGDRARTYEQYF. CDR3 coding DNA: TGTGCCAGCGGTGACAGGGCGCGAACCTACGAGCAGTACTTC.

J is TRBJ1-1 and V is TRBV6-5; 11 bases align to TRBD1. The CDR3 has 13 residues. The germline V gene has CDR1 MNHEY and CDR2 SVGAGI. V dropped 2 bases and J dropped 10; count of bases not matched to a gene: 3. For the CDR3, the DNA is TGTGCCAGCAGTTACCGGGACAGGGGGGGAGCTTTCTTT. It codes for CASSYRDRGGAFF.

J is TRBJ1-6 and V is TRBV10-1; 7 bases line up with TRBD1. V dropped 2 bases and J dropped 5; count of bases not matched to a gene: 3. There are 15 residues in the CDR3. The germline CDR1 and CDR2 sequences are WNHNN and SYGVQD (reference sequence). CDR3 in DNA: TGCGCCAGCAGTGAGGGGACAGCTAATAATTCACCCCTCCACTTT. It yields the protein CASSEGTANNSPLHF.

The chain combines TRBV21-1 with TRBJ2-2; no check of the table's D call, TRBD1, against the DNA was made. TRBV21-1 is a pseudogene locus. The CDR3 has 16 amino acids. The CDR3 reads CASSKKKGVNTGELFF. The CDR3 region has the DNA TGTGCCAGCAGCAAAAAAAAAGGGGTGAACACCGGGGAGCTGTTTTTT.

This chain connects TRBV5-1 to TRBJ2-6, with 9 nucleotides matching TRBD1. The CDR3 spans 16 residues. Germline V gives CDR1 SGHRS, CDR2 YFSETQ. J lost 12 bases, V lost 4 bases, and 14 bases had no gene match. CDR3 in amino acids: CASSRTGARGQGVLTF. CDR3 nucleotides: TGCGCCAGCAGCCGGACAGGGGCGCGGGGCCAGGGCGTCCTGACTTTC.

This clone showed up just once. The chain recombines TRBV20-1 with TRBJ2-1, with D uncertain. Trimming took off 7 bases at V and 4 bases at J, with 8 bases between the two ends. Germline-derived CDR1 and CDR2 are DFQATT and SNEGSKA (reference sequence). This CDR3 has 11 amino acids. The CDR3 sequence is CSVPPYNEQFF. Written as DNA, the CDR3 is TGCAGTGTCCCCCCTTACAATGAGCAGTTCTTC.

The V gene is TRBV6-1, the J gene TRBJ2-7; tentatively, D is TRBD1 (5 bases). The CDR3 has 12 residues. Trimming took off 7 bases at V and 2 bases at J, with 9 bases between the two ends. Germline assignment: CDR1 MNHNS and CDR2 SASEGT. The CDR3 nucleotides are TGTGCCAGCACAAGACAGACCTACGAGCAGTACTTC. Translated, it gives CASTRQTYEQYF.

The V call is TRBV11-2, the J call TRBJ1-3; D unclear. The CDR3 extends over 14 amino acids. Germline CDR1 is SGHAT and CDR2 is FQNNGV. Trimming took 4 bases from V and 2 from J, leaving 9 bases between them. The CDR3 coding sequence is TGTGCCAGCAGCTCGTCTAGGACTGGAAACACCATATATTTT. Protein: CASSSSRTGNTIYF.

CDR3 in DNA: TGTGCCATCAGTGACTTGGGGGGGTCTCTTGGAAACACCATATATTTT. Protein: CAISDLGGSLGNTIYF. The J gene is TRBJ1-3, the V gene TRBV10-3, with a possible D match to TRBD1 (5 bases). The CDR3 runs to 16 residues. The germline V gene has CDR1 ENHRY and CDR2 SYGVKD. V lost 3 bases and J lost 3, with 15 bases in between.

The CDR3 DNA sequence: TGCGCCAGCAGCTTGTGGCCGGGACAGAATAATGAAAAACTGTTTTTT. Encoded protein: CASSLWPGQNNEKLFF. The rearrangement joins TRBV5-1 to TRBJ1-4; TRBD1 matches at 7 bases. V lost 1 base and J lost 4; bases outside the gene matches: 7. CDR3 size: 16 residues. CDR1 is SGHRS, CDR2 YFSETQ, per germline.

For the CDR3, the DNA is TGTGCCATCAGTGAGTCGGTGGGACTTCGCGCCACAGATACGCAGTATTTT. Translated, it gives CAISESVGLRATDTQYF. The chain has TRBV10-3 and TRBJ2-3, with D possibly matching TRBD2 (6 bases). The CDR3 spans 17 residues. V lost 0 bases to trimming and J lost 2 bases, with 15 bases between them. In germline, CDR1 is ENHRY, CDR2 SYGVKD.

The chain carries TRBV30 and TRBJ1-3; D ambiguous. CDR1 and CDR2 from the germline V gene are GTSNPN and SVGIG (reference sequence). The germline V and J ends were trimmed by 0 bases and 4 bases, with 13 bases remaining between them. The CDR3 consists of 15 residues. CDR3 coding DNA: TGTGCCTGGAGTGTCTCCCCCTCGGGGGGAAACACCATATATTTT. Translated: CAWSVSPSGGNTIYF.

V gene TRBV7-6 combines with J gene TRBJ2-6; 7 nucleotides agree with TRBD1. CDR3 size: 17 residues. Germline V gene data show CDR1 as SGHVS and CDR2 as FNYEAQ. V trimming: 3 bases; J trimming: 1 base; junction bases outside the gene matches: 6. The CDR3 DNA reads TGTGCCAGCAGCTTGGCTTACAGGGGTTCTGGGGCCAACGTCCTGACTTTC. Amino acid sequence: CASSLAYRGSGANVLTF.

The J gene is TRBJ1-1, the V gene TRBV7-6, with 11 bases aligning to TRBD1. Germline values: CDR1 SGHVS, CDR2 FNYEAQ. The CDR3 has 17 amino acids. J gave up 3 bases and V 5 bases, and 11 bases lay outside the gene matches. The CDR3 protein is CASSVGQGANSYTEAFF. The CDR3 DNA sequence: TGTGCCAGCAGCGTAGGACAGGGGGCTAACTCGTACACTGAAGCTTTCTTT. The full variable domain, with the rest looked up from reference TRBV7-6 and TRBJ1-1, is GAGVSQSPRYKVTKRGQDVALRCDPISGHVSLYWYRQALGQGPEFLTYFNYEAQQDKSGLPNDRFSAERPEGSISTLTIQRTEQRDSAMYRCASSVGQGANSYTEAFFGQGTRLTVV.

This clone was recorded once. The J gene is TRBJ1-1, the V gene TRBV10-1, with D perhaps matching TRBD1 (5 bases). The germline V gene has CDR1 WNHNN and CDR2 SYGVQD (reference sequence). V dropped 2 bases and J dropped 4 bases, with 8 bases sitting between them. The CDR3 is made up of 13 amino acids. Here the CDR3 DNA reads TGCGCCAGCAGTGAGCAGGGTAGCACTGAAGCTTTCTTT. Translated: CASSEQGSTEAFF.

The V and J genes are TRBV10-2 and TRBJ2-7, with a weak D call TRBD1 (6 bases). Trimming stripped 7 bases from V and 2 bases from J, with 15 bases between. The CDR3 loop spans 14 amino acids. Germline V gene data show CDR1 as WSHSY and CDR2 as SAAADI. CDR3 residues: CASMGQIKPYEQYF. In nucleotides, the CDR3 is TGCGCCAGCATGGGACAAATTAAACCCTACGAGCAGTACTTC.

The CDR3 bases are TGCGCCAGCAGCTTGGGTCCCCCAGCCTCCATAGTGCGGGCGAGGGTTGGGTGGAACACTGAAGCTTTCTTT. It specifies CASSLGPPASIVRARVGWNTEAFF. The chain couples TRBV5-1 to TRBJ1-1; D is undetermined. Germline V gene lookup returns CDR1 SGHRS and CDR2 YFSETQ. With 0 bases removed from V and 1 base from J, the gap between germline ends came to 37 bases. The CDR3 extends over 24 amino acids.

In DNA, the CDR3 is TGCGCCAGCAGCCCGGGACTAGTCGGGTCCAATGAGCAGTTCTTC. It translates to CASSPGLVGSNEQFF. The rearrangement joins TRBV4-1 to TRBJ2-1; 8 bases are a match to TRBD2. From germline, CDR1 is MGHRA and CDR2 YSYEKL. V gave up 4 bases and J gave up 6 bases; unmatched junction bases: 8. The CDR3 is made up of 15 amino acids.

The rearrangement links TRBV5-4 to TRBJ2-4, with 8 nucleotides matching TRBD2. The CDR3 has 15 amino acids. Germline trimming cut 0 bases from V and 3 bases from J; bases unmatched to any gene: 2. CDR1 SGHNT and CDR2 YYREEE come from the germline V gene (reference sequence). The CDR3 DNA sequence: TGTGCCAGCAGCTTGGATCTAGCGGGCAAAAACATTCAGTACTTC. Translated: CASSLDLAGKNIQYF.

The chain employs TRBV27 and TRBJ2-1; TRBD1 aligns across 7 bases. The CDR3 contains 14 residues. Germline V CDR1 and CDR2: MNHEY, SMNVEV (reference sequence). Trimming removed 3 bases from V and 4 bases from J; junction bases left unmatched: 3. CDR3 sequence: CASSLGQIYNEQFF. The CDR3 nucleotides are TGTGCCAGCAGTTTGGGACAGATTTACAATGAGCAGTTCTTC.

V gene TRBV19 combines with J gene TRBJ2-1, with TRBD2 matching over 9 bases. Germline loops: CDR1 LNHDA, CDR2 SQIVND (reference sequence). CDR3 length: 15 amino acids. V lost 8 bases, J lost 4 bases, and 9 bases stayed unmatched. In nucleotides, the CDR3 is TGTGCCAGTGGCCTGAGCGCGGGGGGGTACAATGAGCAGTTCTTC. Protein sequence: CASGLSAGGYNEQFF.

The V and J genes are TRBV28 and TRBJ2-5, with 7 bases lining up with TRBD2. Trimming cost V 7 bases and J 3 bases; bases outside gene matches: 8. The germline CDR1 and CDR2 sequences are MDHEN and SYDVKM. There are 14 residues in the CDR3. In DNA, the CDR3 is TGTGCCAGCAACCCTCCTAGCGGAGAAGAGACCCAGTACTTC. This translates into CASNPPSGEETQYF.

V and J are TRBV7-9 and TRBJ1-2; D might be TRBD1 (5 bases). CDR1 is SEHNR and CDR2 is FQNEAQ in the germline V gene (reference sequence). V was pared by 7 bases and J by 12 bases, with 15 bases between. The CDR3 contains 11 residues. The CDR3 sequence: CASTEVTENTF. The CDR3 DNA is TGTGCCAGCACCGAGGTGACAGAGAACACCTTC.